One sample yielded the 9 T cell receptor beta chains listed below, sequenced in a study of tumor-infiltrating lymphocytes in primary liver carcinoma. A primer matching the constant region was used to make TCR beta cDNA from approximately 500 ng of total RNA. Researchers made the TCR beta libraries by running three nested multiplex PCR rounds with slightly modified ARM-PCR. Amplification in the first two PCR rounds was performed using TRBV1-TRBV30 forward primers and a C-beta reverse primer for roughly 10 cycles each. Each CDR3 protein gets one entry after TCRdb re-called the multiplex PCR reads with MiXCR. The profile covers just over 300,000 distinct CDR3 sequences, with roughly three fifths appearing a single time and approximately 15% taken by the ten largest. Germline DNA was extracted alongside blood RNA, which was obtained from unsorted whole blood. Sequences were obtained from peripheral blood. The receptors shown here come from a woman in her 30s with primary liver carcinoma and hepatitis B virus infection.

This clonotype was detected only a few times. J is TRBJ2-7 and V is TRBV6-6; D uncertain. The CDR3 has 13 amino acids. Trimming took off 5 bases at V and 0 bases at J, with 8 bases between the two ends. Per germline, CDR1 MNHNY and CDR2 SVGAGI (reference sequence). CDR3 sequence (DNA): TGTGCCAGCAGTGACAACTACTCCTACGAGCAGTACTTC. It specifies CASSDNYSYEQYF.

Points on this clonotype: A much larger clone lies a single base off, so this may be a read error. V and J are TRBV6-5 and TRBJ2-7; 7 bases align to TRBD2. Germline V lookup: CDR1 MNHEY, CDR2 SVGAGI. V trimming: 5 bases; J trimming: 2 bases; junction bases outside the gene matches: 9. The length of the CDR3 is 15 residues. The CDR3 coding sequence is TGTGCCAGCAGTCCAAGGGCAGGGAGGGCCTACGAGCAGTACTTC. Translated, it gives CASSPRAGRAYEQYF.

As regards this clonotype: A junction end diverges from the germline sequence, so it may reflect a read error. The chain employs TRBV6-5 and TRBJ2-7, with TRBD1 matching over 10 bases. CDR1 and CDR2 from the germline V gene are MNHEY and SVGAGI. The CDR3 has 15 residues. The CDR3 reads CVSSYADRGSYEQYF. The CDR3 region has the DNA TGTGTCAGCAGTTACGCGGACAGGGGGAGCTACGAGCAGTACTTC.

V gene TRBV14 combines with J gene TRBJ2-2; D is ambiguous. The CDR3 spans 14 residues. Germline V CDR1 and CDR2: SGHDN, FVKESK. V lost 4 bases, J lost 8 bases, and 14 bases lay in between. The CDR3 here is CASSLTRLAGELFF. CDR3 nucleotide sequence: TGTGCCAGCAGCCTGACGCGACTTGCGGGGGAGCTGTTTTTT.

This clonotype was seen more than once but under ten times. CDR3 protein: CASSIRGSSNTIYF. In DNA form, the CDR3 reads TGTGCCAGCAGTATCCGAGGGAGCTCAAACACCATATATTTT. V gene TRBV12-3 or TRBV12-4 combines with J gene TRBJ1-3; D is unclear. The CDR3 extends over 14 amino acids. V was pared by 5 bases and J by 6 bases, with 14 bases between.

This clonotype was seen a single time. This CDR3 is missing its conserved last phenylalanine or tryptophan, likely due to a read error. The rearrangement uses TRBV5-6 and TRBJ2-1, with 9 bases identical to TRBD2. The CDR3 runs to 15 residues. Germline CDR1 SGHDT, CDR2 YYEEEE. V trimming: 6 bases; J trimming: 2 bases; junction bases outside the gene matches: 6. CDR3 residues: CASNSGTSTYNEQFL. The CDR3 DNA is TGTGCCAGCAACTCCGGGACTAGCACCTACAATGAGCAGTTCCTC.

A note on this clonotype: Given a much more abundant clone one base away, this may be a read error. The DNA for the CDR3 is TGCTCCAGCAGCCGAGGACTAGACGGCGAGCAGTACTTC. Its translation is CSSSRGLDGEQYF. The chain employs TRBV4-3 and TRBJ2-7; TRBD2 agrees at 7 bases. This CDR3 comprises 13 residues. The V gene's germline CDR1 is LGHNA and CDR2 YSLEER.

This clonotype was observed a few times. The J gene is TRBJ2-3, the V gene TRBV5-1, with D hard to call. The CDR3 consists of 14 residues. V lost 0 bases to trimming and J lost 4 bases, with 9 bases between them. Looked up from germline, CDR1 is SGHRS and CDR2 is YFSETQ. The CDR3 DNA reads as TGCGCCAGCAGCTTGGTTTATGGCGCAGATACGCAGTATTTT. Its protein is CASSLVYGADTQYF.

As regards this clonotype: A read error may produce the germline difference seen at one junction end. The V gene is TRBV10-3, the J gene TRBJ2-2; D might be TRBD2 (5 bases). The CDR3 length is 15 residues. The germline V gene encodes CDR1 ENHRY and CDR2 SYGVKD. This chain's CDR3 is CAICEPGLPPGELFF. Here the CDR3 DNA reads TGTGCCATCTGTGAGCCCGGACTCCCACCCGGGGAGCTGTTTTTT.